These T cell receptor beta chains were read from a single sample in a study of cytomegalovirus exposure and HLA in healthy donors. Only in-frame clones appear in the TCRdb table, and some are missing; sequencing was by immunoSEQ multiplex PCR. The profile shows 160,000 or so clones, 84% of them singletons. Sequenced sample: PBMCs. Receptors originate from a man aged 25-45 years in good health and CMV-seronegative. Each CDR3 is given with its conserved first and last residue. The D gene is left open where the match is weak. Where a row states a size, it is once, few, many or the class of an expanded clone; other rows omit it.

V gene: TRBV15
clone size: once
D gene: .
J gene: TRBJ1-2
CDR3 protein: CATSRDLLGDYGYTF
CDR3 DNA: TGTGCCACCAGCAGAGATCTCTTGGGAGACTATGGCTACACCTTC

V gene: TRBV15
clone size: .
D gene: .
J gene: TRBJ2-2
CDR3 protein: CATNLGVNTGELFF
CDR3 DNA: TGTGCCACCAACTTAGGGGTTAACACCGGGGAGCTGTTTTTT

V gene: TRBV2
clone size: once
D gene: TRBD2
J gene: TRBJ2-7
CDR3 protein: CASSERREGLKLMGQYF
CDR3 DNA: TGTGCCAGCAGTGAGCGGCGGGAGGGCCTCAAGTTAATGGGGCAGTACTTC

V gene: TRBV27
clone size: .
D gene: .
J gene: TRBJ2-5
CDR3 protein: CASSPLLLAGETQYF
CDR3 DNA: TGTGCCAGCAGTCCACTCCTTTTGGCGGGGGAGACCCAGTACTTC

V gene: TRBV6-1
clone size: .
D gene: .
J gene: TRBJ2-3
CDR3 protein: CASSELGPDTQYF
CDR3 DNA: TGTGCCAGCAGTGAATTGGGGCCAGATACGCAGTATTTT

V gene: TRBV14
clone size: .
D gene: TRBD1
J gene: TRBJ2-7
CDR3 protein: CASSPGQSPSYEQYF
CDR3 DNA: TGTGCCAGCAGTCCGGGACAGTCGCCCTCCTACGAGCAGTACTTC

V gene: TRBV14
clone size: few
D gene: TRBD2
J gene: TRBJ2-1
CDR3 protein: CASSLVPGTSLSEQFF
CDR3 DNA: TGTGCCAGCAGCCTAGTGCCCGGGACTAGCTTAAGTGAGCAGTTCTTC

V gene: TRBV29-1
clone size: .
D gene: .
J gene: TRBJ1-1
CDR3 protein: CSGGGTEAFF
CDR3 DNA: TGCAGCGGAGGGGGAACTGAAGCTTTCTTT

V gene: TRBV18
clone size: .
D gene: TRBD1
J gene: TRBJ2-1
CDR3 protein: CASSPTGGTGWSNEQFF
CDR3 DNA: TGTGCCAGCTCACCAACTGGAGGGACAGGGTGGAGTAATGAGCAGTTCTTC

V gene: TRBV9
clone size: .
D gene: TRBD1
J gene: TRBJ2-3
CDR3 protein: CASSVGTGAPTDTQYF
CDR3 DNA: TGTGCCAGCAGCGTGGGGACAGGGGCCCCCACAGATACGCAGTATTTT

V gene: TRBV5-1
clone size: .
D gene: TRBD2
J gene: TRBJ2-4
CDR3 protein: CASSSGGGDIQYF
CDR3 DNA: TGCGCCAGCAGCTCGGGTGGGGGGGACATTCAGTACTTC

V gene: TRBV19
clone size: .
D gene: TRBD1
J gene: TRBJ1-4
CDR3 protein: CASSIGGTGNEKLFF
CDR3 DNA: TGTGCCAGTAGTATAGGGGGGACAGGAAATGAAAAACTGTTTTTT

V gene: TRBV25-1
clone size: .
D gene: TRBD2
J gene: TRBJ2-5
CDR3 protein: CASSEQRGPGETQYF
CDR3 DNA: TGTGCCAGCAGTGAACAGCGGGGGCCTGGGGAGACCCAGTACTTC